The source of this T cell receptor beta chain is a study of blood T cells in healthy people across ages. Broader study findings: From one million sequenced T cells, diversity estimates were lower bounds.

Investigators took about 9.1 milliliters of peripheral blood from every donor. Then a second PCR, running roughly 6 to 12 cycles, was carried out with a sample-barcoded 5' primer and a J-beta primer mix. A single record per CDR3 protein comes from TCRdb applying MiXCR to the 5' RACE reads. The sample includes 800,000 to 950,000 distinct CDR3 sequences, roughly 52% seen only once; the top ten take roughly 13%. Of note for this clonotype: Its antigen is not known.

This clonotype originated in a man aged 25 to 40 in good health. Material for sequencing was blood.

DNA for the CDR3: TGCAGTGCTAGAGTCAATAGCCTCGGGCAGGTGCAGTTCTTC. It translates to CSARVNSLGQVQFF. The rearrangement uses TRBV20-1 and TRBJ2-1; D ambiguous. The CDR3 extends over 14 amino acids. The V end was cut by 1 base, the J end by 12 bases, with 19 bases between. Germline CDR1 is DFQATT and CDR2 is SNEGSKA (reference sequence).